This TCR beta chain was obtained from a study of blood T cells in healthy people across ages (dated by TCRdb to the mid-2010s). A note on the overall study: In model experiments, roughly one uniquely barcoded TCR beta cDNA molecule per two T cells was captured by template switching. Donors of different ages were randomly distributed across sequencing lanes to avoid experimental bias. The donors were divided into four age groups: young (average approximately 17 years), middle-aged (roughly 40), aged (about 62) and long-lived (about 79). Using deep sequencing normalized with unique cDNA molecular identifiers, the study measured how TCR beta repertoire diversity changes with age. The study analyzed two additional independent replicas of 1 million unique cDNA reads from the same blood draw for two donors, one aged 18 to 30 and one aged 80 or older.

The junction shows trimming of 4 bases on V and 13 bases on J, and the gene matches do not reach 10 bases of it. The CDR3 measures 15 amino acids from cysteine to phenylalanine. Solely the CDR3 DNA is kept, with 45 bases framed from the first base. The CDR1 and CDR2 encoded by the germline V gene are ENHRY and SYGVKD. Results and caveats for the whole study, not just this receptor: The percentage of naive T cells measured by flow cytometry correlated strongly with observed TCR beta diversity. Estimates of total diversity from one million sequenced T cells were regarded as lower bounds and underestimates. Observed TCR beta diversity per million T cells fell roughly linearly with age, and a significant reduction was already apparent by age around 39. Conclusive comparison of naive and antigen-experienced compartments was prevented by the profiling of bulk unsorted PBMCs. The CMV infection status of donors was not known, potentially confounding age-related changes in expanded clonotypes. Compared with the aged group, more naive CD4+ T cells, fewer expanded clones and increased TCR diversity were shown by the long-lived group, suggesting age selection.

The donors were roughly 39 Caucasian individuals from Russia, aged 6 to 90 years, who were systemically healthy. Each donor gave about 9.7 milliliters of peripheral blood, drawn into EDTA-treated Vacutainer tubes. Ficoll-Paque density-gradient centrifugation was used to isolate PBMCs, with at least 7 million obtained per sample. Trizol reagent was used to extract total RNA from PBMCs, with at least 5 micrograms per sample. For every donor, an aliquot of PBMCs went through flow cytometry to measure the percentages of naive CD45RAhigh/CD27high T cells. Libraries were constructed by 5' RACE. The sequencing machine was an Illumina HiSeq 2500. A second 7 to 11 cycle PCR used a sample-barcoded 5' primer and a J-beta primer mix. A unique molecular identifier was introduced onto each TCR beta cDNA molecule by a template-switch 5' adaptor carrying 12 random nucleotides. Each sample yielded at least 3 million CDR3-containing paired-end reads. The Mint cDNA synthesis kit, primed by a TRBC-specific oligonucleotide, was used to synthesize first-strand cDNA from all RNA. After uracil-DNA glycosylase treatment, a first 18-cycle PCR used universal primers M1SS and BC2_uni_R on all cDNA. Per the source publication's procedure: For normalization, 1 million high-quality reads, each with a distinct molecular identifier, were randomly selected from each sample. Instead of being binned into consensus sequences, reads that shared molecular identifiers were thrown out. MiTCR, with a Q25 quality threshold and the strictest error-elimination algorithm, was used for CDR3 identification, clonotype clustering and error correction. Lower-bound total TCR beta diversity was estimated with a nonparametric unseen species model using Euler transformation. TCRdb passed the public sequencing reads through fastp at Q25 and MiXCR, retaining productive beta sequences. Each entry is one CDR3 protein sequence, shown with its most common DNA and genes. The V and J calls reflect TCRdb's pipeline rather than the authors' work. Across this sample there are about 730,000 distinct CDR3 sequences, with about 42% seen only once. The ten largest clones add up to 20% to 25% of the sample.

The table lists this clonotype with a count of one. The antigen this receptor binds is unknown. With a much larger clone just one base away, this may be a read error. This clonotype was obtained from a woman between 55 and 75 years old in good health. The rearrangement combines TRBV10-3 with TRBJ2-1; 13 nucleotides in the junction match TRBD2. The sample comprised blood. The bases are TGTGCCATCAGTGGGACTAGCGGGGGAAAGGAGACCCAGTTCTTC. This is translated as CAISGTSGGKETQFF.